This paragraph covers one T cell receptor beta chain sequence. As yet, its antigen is unknown. V dropped 0 bases and J dropped 9 bases, with 14 bases sitting between them. Germline V lookup: CDR1 LGHNA, CDR2 YSLEER. The CDR3 spans 14 residues. The data stem from a study of response to subunit inactivated influenza vaccine. Each CDR3 protein gets one entry after TCRdb re-called the RT-PCR reads with MiXCR. This sample carries 500,000 to 550,000 distinct CDR3 sequences, 6.5% to 8% of them seen once, and the ten largest clones take 10% to 15%. Overall study findings and caveats: Researchers suggested that each seasonal influenza vaccination recruits few new T cells.

This TCR came from a man between 50 and 75 years old who received an inactivated influenza vaccine. The sequencing used PBMCs from blood, collected around 25 months after vaccination. This chain joins TRBV4-3 and TRBJ1-2, with D hard to call. The CDR3 DNA follows: TGCGCCAGCAGCCAAGAGGTAGTCTTTGGGCGCTACACCTTC. As protein: CASSQEVVFGRYTF.